This T cell receptor (beta chain) is drawn from a study of T-cell memory formation after mild COVID-19. Findings and caveats of the study: Contracting clones from day 15 to 85 had balanced CD4/CD8; later expanders favoured CD4+. CD4+ contracting clones lay mainly in CM and EM, CD8+ ones in EMRA.

In TCRdb, the 5' RACE reads were re-called with MiXCR into one record per CDR3 protein. The table lists around 390,000 distinct CDR3 sequences, roughly 15% of them singletons. Details on this clonotype: Its antigen is as yet unknown.

The CDR3 spans 15 residues. The V end was cut by 0 bases, the J end by 5 bases, with 14 bases between. CDR1 is SGDLS, CDR2 YYNGEE, per germline. The chain employs TRBV9 and TRBJ2-5; possible D gene TRBD2, 6 bases. This TCR came from a man aged 18-30 years who had mild COVID-19 (a few samples of this study predate the infection). Cell type and time point are not known. Sequencing used PBMCs or a T cell subset sorted from them (not recorded which). The CDR3 nucleotides read TGTGCCAGCAGCGTAGTCGGGGGATCAGGGGAGACCCAGTACTTC. This sequence encodes CASSVVGGSGETQYF.